The source of this TCR beta chain is a study of blood T cell repertoires in COVID-19. Overall study context: Spain, Italy and the United States supplied samples that represented acute and convalescent COVID-19. T cells, B-cell-depleted T cells, or PBMCs provided the cDNA or gDNA that served as material.

V was trimmed by 4 bases and J by 2 bases, leaving 14 bases between them. The germline V gene has CDR1 SNHLY and CDR2 FYNNEI. The CDR3 runs to 16 residues. The authors' processing: Reference gene primer amplification in the assay estimated nucleated cell counts. Assay used: immunoSEQ multiplex PCR; TCRdb lists only in-frame clones, some missing. The V and J calls and clone size come from that table; D and trimming were worked out from the DNA. The sample has approximately 280,000 clones, about 89% seen once; the top ten hold about 12%. The sequence derives from a woman aged 55-69 years with acute or convalescent COVID-19. Input material: peripheral blood. The chain carries TRBV2 and TRBJ1-4; possibly TRBD1 for D (5 bases). CDR3 loop: CASSGGTLVTNEKLFF. In nucleotides, the CDR3 is TGTGCCAGCAGTGGGGGGACTCTGGTGACTAATGAAAAACTGTTTTTT.